This T cell receptor beta chain was sequenced in a study of blood T cell repertoires in COVID-19. The overall study: The United States, Italy and Spain supplied acute and convalescent COVID-19 samples. T cells, B-cell-depleted T cells, or PBMCs provided the cDNA or gDNA that served as material.

As originally analysed: The authors estimated nucleated cell counts from reference gene primer amplification. Only in-frame clones appear in the TCRdb table, and some are missing; sequencing was by immunoSEQ multiplex PCR. The V and J calls and clone size were taken over from that table, and D and trimming were inferred from the DNA. The sample holds fewer than 350,000 clones, 88% seen once. V was pared by 0 bases and J by 4 bases, with 10 bases of the junction left unmatched. In germline, CDR1 is ENHRY, CDR2 SYGVKD. This CDR3 region has 20 residues. This sequence was found in a man aged 18 to 29 with active or convalescent COVID-19. Material: peripheral blood. The chain links TRBV10-3 to TRBJ2-2, with 14 bases aligning to TRBD2. CDR3 coding DNA: TGTGCCATCAGTGAGTCCCCGACTAGCGGGGGGGCGACGAGCACCGGGGAGCTGTTTTTT. It yields the protein CAISESPTSGGATSTGELFF.